These T cell receptor beta chains were read from a single sample in a study of graft-versus-host responses after intestinal transplantation. Sequenced by immunoSEQ multiplex PCR; TCRdb stores in-frame clones only, minus some. The sample has 80,000 to 95,000 clones; just over 90% are singletons. For these receptors, no antigen is known. Sequences were derived from unstimulated CD8+ T cells sorted from spleen or lymph node cells, sampled before intestinal transplant. The receptors shown here come from a human donor who received an intestinal transplant. CDR3s include the opening cysteine and the closing phenylalanine or tryptophan. The order of the fields is clone size, D gene, V gene, J gene, CDR3 DNA, CDR3 protein. The D gene is left open where the match is weak. Size is stated for part of the rows, as once, few or many counts, or as a class when the clone is expanded.

clone size: .; D gene: TRBD2; V gene: TRBV27; J gene: TRBJ2-1; CDR3 DNA: TGTGCCAGCAATAGCGAGCTAGCGGGATATGAGCAGTTCTTC; CDR3 protein: CASNSELAGYEQFF
clone size: .; D gene: .; V gene: TRBV7-2; J gene: TRBJ2-1; CDR3 DNA: TGTGCCAGCAGCGAAACAGGGTTCAACTACAATGAGCAGTTCTTC; CDR3 protein: CASSETGFNYNEQFF
clone size: once; D gene: .; V gene: TRBV28; J gene: TRBJ2-7; CDR3 DNA: TGTGCCAGCAGTTTAGCAGGGGGGTCCTACGAGCAGTACTTC; CDR3 protein: CASSLAGGSYEQYF
clone size: once; D gene: .; V gene: TRBV10-2; J gene: TRBJ2-7; CDR3 DNA: TGCGCCAGCAGTGAGTCTCCAACCTACGAGCAGTACTTC; CDR3 protein: CASSESPTYEQYF
clone size: .; D gene: .; V gene: TRBV20-1; J gene: TRBJ2-5; CDR3 DNA: TGCAGTGCTAGAGAACAAGAGACCCAGTACTTC; CDR3 protein: CSAREQETQYF
clone size: .; D gene: .; V gene: TRBV7-6; J gene: TRBJ2-7; CDR3 DNA: TGTGCCAGCAGCTTAGGCGGCGGGAACGACGAGCAGTACTTC; CDR3 protein: CASSLGGGNDEQYF
clone size: .; D gene: TRBD2; V gene: TRBV9; J gene: TRBJ2-1; CDR3 DNA: TGTGCCAGCAGCGTAGCGGGAGGGCCGGAAGAGCAGTTCTTC; CDR3 protein: CASSVAGGPEEQFF
clone size: .; D gene: TRBD1; V gene: TRBV18; J gene: TRBJ2-7; CDR3 DNA: TGTGCCAGCTCACCGAACAGGGGTCCCCCCCACTACGAGCAGTACTTC; CDR3 protein: CASSPNRGPPHYEQYF
clone size: .; D gene: TRBD1; V gene: TRBV5-1; J gene: TRBJ1-3; CDR3 DNA: TGCGCCAGCAGCTTAAGGACAGGGGGTGGAAACACCATATATTTT; CDR3 protein: CASSLRTGGGNTIYF
clone size: .; D gene: .; V gene: TRBV29-1; J gene: TRBJ2-3; CDR3 DNA: TGCAGCGTTGCAGGGACAGATACGCAGTATTTT; CDR3 protein: CSVAGTDTQYF
clone size: .; D gene: .; V gene: TRBV6-5; J gene: TRBJ2-7; CDR3 DNA: TGTGCCAGCAGTGGGCAACAGGGATGGGACGAGCAGTACTTC; CDR3 protein: CASSGQQGWDEQYF
clone size: few; D gene: .; V gene: TRBV4-1; J gene: TRBJ2-1; CDR3 DNA: TGCGCCAGCAGCCCTTCGAATGAGCAGTTCTTC; CDR3 protein: CASSPSNEQFF
clone size: .; D gene: .; V gene: TRBV7-9; J gene: TRBJ2-1; CDR3 DNA: TGTGCCAGCAGCCAAGGAGGGTGGGGGTTCGATGAGCAGTTCTTC; CDR3 protein: CASSQGGWGFDEQFF
clone size: .; D gene: .; V gene: TRBV7-3; J gene: TRBJ2-5; CDR3 DNA: TGTGCCAGCAGCTCAACAGGGTCTCAAGAGACCCAGTACTTC; CDR3 protein: CASSSTGSQETQYF
clone size: .; D gene: .; V gene: TRBV5-1; J gene: TRBJ2-3; CDR3 DNA: TGCGCCAGCAGCTCCTCGGGGGGCCCAGATACGCAGTATTTT; CDR3 protein: CASSSSGGPDTQYF
clone size: .; D gene: .; V gene: TRBV2; J gene: TRBJ2-7; CDR3 DNA: TGTGCCACCAGCGCGCCGGGGAAGAGAACCTACGAGCAGTACTTC; CDR3 protein: CATSAPGKRTYEQYF
clone size: .; D gene: TRBD1; V gene: TRBV4-1; J gene: TRBJ2-7; CDR3 DNA: TGCGCCAGCAGCCAACTAGGACAGGGGTCCTACGAGCAGTACTTC; CDR3 protein: CASSQLGQGSYEQYF
clone size: .; D gene: .; V gene: TRBV9; J gene: TRBJ1-6; CDR3 DNA: TGTGCCAGCAGCGGACGAGGGTCTAAGATTGGGTCACCCCTCCACTTT; CDR3 protein: CASSGRGSKIGSPLHF